This T cell receptor (beta chain) was sequenced for a study of cytotoxic CD8 clonotypes in ibrutinib-treated CLL. Study overall: Outcomes included some 24 partial and 2 complete responses; after median roughly 71 months, 14 stayed remitted and roughly 12 progressed.

Germline CDR1 reads MNHEY; CDR2 reads SMNVEV (reference sequence). Trimming stripped 2 bases from V and 0 bases from J, with 14 bases between. This CDR3 has 17 residues. The data were produced by immunoSEQ multiplex PCR, yet TCRdb's version contains in-frame clones alone and is incomplete. This table holds some 140,000 clones, 91% found once. Points on this clone: Antigen unknown.

Study observations and caveats: Circulating CD8+ T-cell counts were tracked by baseline clonality, which exceeded that of age-matched healthy donors. At progression, clonality fell back toward baseline after rising at ibrutinib response. Public clonotypes, found uncommonly, either contracted or stayed stable on treatment.

This TCR came from a human donor with chronic lymphocytic leukemia. The sample consisted of PBMCs, taken after 12 months of ibrutinib treatment. V usage is TRBV27 and J usage is TRBJ1-5; D gene unclear. This chain's CDR3 is CASSLSGLSGSNQPQHF. For the CDR3, the DNA is TGTGCCAGCAGTTTAAGCGGGCTCTCGGGTAGCAATCAGCCCCAGCATTTT.